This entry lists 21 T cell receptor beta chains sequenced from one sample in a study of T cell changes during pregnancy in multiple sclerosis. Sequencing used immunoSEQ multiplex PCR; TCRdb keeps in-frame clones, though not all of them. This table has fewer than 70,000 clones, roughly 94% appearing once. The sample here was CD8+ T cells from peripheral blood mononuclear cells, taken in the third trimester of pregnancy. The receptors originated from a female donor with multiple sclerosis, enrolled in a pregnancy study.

CDR3 sequence (DNA): TGTGCCAGTAGTATAGATGACGGGGGGCCCACTGAAGCTTTCTTT. The encoded protein is CASSIDDGGPTEAFF. V and J are TRBV19 and TRBJ1-1, with a possible D match to TRBD1 (6 bases). The ends were cut back, 0 bases at V and 4 bases at J, with 12 bases in the middle. The germline V gene encodes CDR1 LNHDA and CDR2 SQIVND (reference sequence). The length of the CDR3 is 15 residues.

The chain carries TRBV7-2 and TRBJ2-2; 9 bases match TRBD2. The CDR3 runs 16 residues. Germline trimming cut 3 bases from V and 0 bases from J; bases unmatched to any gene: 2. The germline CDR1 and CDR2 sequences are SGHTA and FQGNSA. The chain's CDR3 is CASSFGLATNTGELFF. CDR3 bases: TGTGCCAGCAGCTTCGGACTAGCGACGAACACCGGGGAGCTGTTTTTT.

CDR3 bases: TGTGCCAGCAGCCCGAGGGGACAGGGGCCTGAAGCTTTCTTT. Amino acids: CASSPRGQGPEAFF. This chain connects TRBV7-9 to TRBJ1-1, with 10 bases identical to TRBD1. After removal of 5 bases from V and 6 bases from J, the junction contained 6 bases not matched to a gene. Germline lookup yields CDR1 SEHNR and CDR2 FQNEAQ (reference sequence). CDR3 length: 14 amino acids.

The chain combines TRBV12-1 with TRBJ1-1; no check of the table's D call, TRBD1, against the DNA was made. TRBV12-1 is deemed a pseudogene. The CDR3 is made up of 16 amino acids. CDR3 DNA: TGTGCCAGCAGCTTTGCCAGGACAGGTGAGGACACTGAAGCTTTCTTT. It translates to CASSFARTGEDTEAFF.

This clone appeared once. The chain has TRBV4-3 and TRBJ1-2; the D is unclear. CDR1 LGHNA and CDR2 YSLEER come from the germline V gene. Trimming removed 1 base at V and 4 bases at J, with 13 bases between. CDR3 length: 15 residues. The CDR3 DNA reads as TGCGCCAGCAGCCAAGGGTTGAGCGGCCTCTATGGCTACACCTTC. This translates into CASSQGLSGLYGYTF.

CDR3 loop: CASSDPAGGTDTQYF. In DNA form, the CDR3 reads TGTGCCAGCAGTGACCCAGCGGGGGGCACAGATACGCAGTATTTT. The chain employs TRBV2 and TRBJ2-3; 8 bases align to TRBD2. CDR1 is SNHLY and CDR2 is FYNNEI in the germline V gene. This CDR3 is 15 amino acids long. V lost 3 bases and J lost 1; bases outside the gene matches: 3.

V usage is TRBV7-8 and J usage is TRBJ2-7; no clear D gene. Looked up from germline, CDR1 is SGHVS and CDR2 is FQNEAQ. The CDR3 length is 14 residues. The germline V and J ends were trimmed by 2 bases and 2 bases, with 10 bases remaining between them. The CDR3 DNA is TGTGCCAGCAGCTTAAACACCATTACCTACGAGCAGTACTTC. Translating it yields CASSLNTITYEQYF.

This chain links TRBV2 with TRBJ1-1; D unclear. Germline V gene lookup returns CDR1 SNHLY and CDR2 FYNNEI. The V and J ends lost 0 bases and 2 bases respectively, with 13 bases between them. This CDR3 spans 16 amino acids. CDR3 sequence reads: CASSEALGELNTEAFF. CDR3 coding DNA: TGTGCCAGCAGTGAAGCGCTAGGCGAACTTAACACTGAAGCTTTCTTT.

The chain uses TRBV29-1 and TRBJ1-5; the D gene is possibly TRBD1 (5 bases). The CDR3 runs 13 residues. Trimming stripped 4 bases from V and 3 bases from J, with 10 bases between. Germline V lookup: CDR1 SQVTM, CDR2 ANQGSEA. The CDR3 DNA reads TGCAGCGTTGCGGCAGGGAACAATCAGCCCCAGCATTTT. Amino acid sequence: CSVAAGNNQPQHF.

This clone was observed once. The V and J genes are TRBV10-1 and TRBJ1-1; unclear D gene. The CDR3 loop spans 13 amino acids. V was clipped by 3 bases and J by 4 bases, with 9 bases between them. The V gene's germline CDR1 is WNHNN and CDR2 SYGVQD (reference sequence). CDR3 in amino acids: CASSDGVGTEAFF. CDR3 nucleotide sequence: TGCGCCAGCAGTGACGGGGTTGGCACTGAAGCTTTCTTT.

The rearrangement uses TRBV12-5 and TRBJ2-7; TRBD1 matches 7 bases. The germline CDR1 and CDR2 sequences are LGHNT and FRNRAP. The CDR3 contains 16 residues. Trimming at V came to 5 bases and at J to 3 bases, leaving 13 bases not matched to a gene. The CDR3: CASGTGTAPGVYEQYF. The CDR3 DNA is TGTGCTAGTGGTACTGGGACAGCACCAGGGGTCTACGAGCAGTACTTC.

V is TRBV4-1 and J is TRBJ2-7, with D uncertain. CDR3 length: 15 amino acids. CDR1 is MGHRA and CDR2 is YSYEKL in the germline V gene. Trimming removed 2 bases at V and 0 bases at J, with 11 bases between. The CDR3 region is CASSQIPHSSYEQYF. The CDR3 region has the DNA TGCGCCAGCAGCCAAATTCCCCACAGCTCCTACGAGCAGTACTTC.

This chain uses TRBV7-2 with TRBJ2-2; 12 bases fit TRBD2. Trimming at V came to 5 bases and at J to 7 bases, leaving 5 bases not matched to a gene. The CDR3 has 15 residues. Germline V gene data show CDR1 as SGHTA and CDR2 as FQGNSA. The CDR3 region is CASSPMTSGSGELFF. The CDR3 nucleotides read TGTGCCAGCAGCCCAATGACTAGCGGGAGCGGGGAGCTGTTTTTT.

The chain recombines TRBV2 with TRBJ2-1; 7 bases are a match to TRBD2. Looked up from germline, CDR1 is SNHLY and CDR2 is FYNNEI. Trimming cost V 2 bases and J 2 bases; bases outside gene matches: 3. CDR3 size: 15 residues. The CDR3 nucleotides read TGTGCCAGCAGTGAAAGGCGGGAGCCCTACAATGAGCAGTTCTTC. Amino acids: CASSERREPYNEQFF.

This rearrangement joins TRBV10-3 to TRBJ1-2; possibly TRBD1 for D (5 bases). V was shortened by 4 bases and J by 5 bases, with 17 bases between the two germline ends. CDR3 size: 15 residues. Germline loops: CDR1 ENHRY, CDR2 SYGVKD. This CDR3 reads CAISVSDQGSYGYTF. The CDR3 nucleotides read TGTGCCATCAGTGTTAGTGATCAGGGAAGTTATGGCTACACCTTC.

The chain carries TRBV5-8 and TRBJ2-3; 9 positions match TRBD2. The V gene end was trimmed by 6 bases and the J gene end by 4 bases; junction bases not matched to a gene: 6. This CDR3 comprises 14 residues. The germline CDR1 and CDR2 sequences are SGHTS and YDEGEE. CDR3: CASTKREDPDTQYF. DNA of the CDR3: TGTGCCAGCACAAAGCGGGAGGATCCAGATACGCAGTATTTT.

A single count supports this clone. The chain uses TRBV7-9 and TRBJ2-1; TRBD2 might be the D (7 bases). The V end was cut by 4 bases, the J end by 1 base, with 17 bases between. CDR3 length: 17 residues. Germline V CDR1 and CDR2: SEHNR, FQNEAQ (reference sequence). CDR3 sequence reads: CASSSTGGDWSYNEQFF. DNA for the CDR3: TGTGCCAGCAGCTCCACGGGGGGCGATTGGTCCTACAATGAGCAGTTCTTC.

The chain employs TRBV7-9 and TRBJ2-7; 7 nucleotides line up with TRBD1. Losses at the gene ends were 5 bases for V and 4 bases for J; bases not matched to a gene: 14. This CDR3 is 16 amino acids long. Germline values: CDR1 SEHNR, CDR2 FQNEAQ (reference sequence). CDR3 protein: CASSPTSGQYVYEQYF. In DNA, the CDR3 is TGTGCCAGCAGCCCAACTTCGGGACAGTACGTTTACGAGCAGTACTTC.

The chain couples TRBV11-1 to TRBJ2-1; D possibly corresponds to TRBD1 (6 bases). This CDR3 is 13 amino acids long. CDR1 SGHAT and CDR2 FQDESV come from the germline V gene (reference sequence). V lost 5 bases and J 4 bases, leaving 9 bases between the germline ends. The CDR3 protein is CASSLDSYNEQFF. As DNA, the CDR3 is TGTGCCAGCAGCCTGGACAGTTACAATGAGCAGTTCTTC. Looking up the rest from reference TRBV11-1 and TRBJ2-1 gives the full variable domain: EAEVAQSPRYKITEKSQAVAFWCDPISGHATLYWYRQILGQGPELLVQFQDESVVDDSQLPKDRFSAERLKGVDSTLKIQPAELGDSAMYLCASSLDSYNEQFFGPGTRLTVL.

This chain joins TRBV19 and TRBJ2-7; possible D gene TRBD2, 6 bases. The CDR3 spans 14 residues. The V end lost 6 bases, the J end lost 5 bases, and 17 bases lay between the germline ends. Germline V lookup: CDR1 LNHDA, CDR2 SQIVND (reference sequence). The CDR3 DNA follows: TGTGCCAGTAGCCCTCACGGGGGATCAGACGAGCAGTACTTC. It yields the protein CASSPHGGSDEQYF.

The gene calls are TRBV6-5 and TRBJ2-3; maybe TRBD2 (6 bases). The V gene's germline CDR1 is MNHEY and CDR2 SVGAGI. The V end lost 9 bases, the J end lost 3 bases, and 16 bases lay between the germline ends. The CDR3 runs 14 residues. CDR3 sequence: CASCPGVGTDTQYF. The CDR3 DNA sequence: TGTGCCAGTTGCCCGGGGGTGGGGACAGATACGCAGTATTTT.